This T cell receptor (beta chain) was documented in a study of blood T cell repertoires in COVID-19. Study context: Acute and convalescent COVID-19 samples came from the United States, Italy and Spain. PBMCs, B-cell-depleted T cells, or T cells were the source of the cDNA or gDNA that made up the material.

The CDR3 covers 17 residues. Trimming shortened V by 1 base and J by 0 bases, and 13 bases separated the two germline ends. The V gene's germline CDR1 is LNHDA and CDR2 SQIVND (reference sequence). In the original workflow: Scientists estimated how many nucleated cells there were by amplifying reference gene primers. Profiling relied on immunoSEQ multiplex PCR, and the TCRdb table lists in-frame clones only, not all of them. That table supplies the V and J calls and clone size; D and trimming were determined from the DNA. The table lists under 150,000 clones, about 76% of them singletons, with roughly 9.1% in the top ten.

This rearrangement joins TRBV19 to TRBJ2-4; a weak D match, TRBD2 (5 bases). The TCR was taken from a woman aged 55 to 70 with active or convalescent COVID-19. The source material was peripheral blood. The CDR3 sequence: CASSIGGGELAKNIQYF. The DNA of the CDR3 is TGTGCCAGTAGTATAGGAGGAGGTGAATTAGCCAAAAACATTCAGTACTTC.